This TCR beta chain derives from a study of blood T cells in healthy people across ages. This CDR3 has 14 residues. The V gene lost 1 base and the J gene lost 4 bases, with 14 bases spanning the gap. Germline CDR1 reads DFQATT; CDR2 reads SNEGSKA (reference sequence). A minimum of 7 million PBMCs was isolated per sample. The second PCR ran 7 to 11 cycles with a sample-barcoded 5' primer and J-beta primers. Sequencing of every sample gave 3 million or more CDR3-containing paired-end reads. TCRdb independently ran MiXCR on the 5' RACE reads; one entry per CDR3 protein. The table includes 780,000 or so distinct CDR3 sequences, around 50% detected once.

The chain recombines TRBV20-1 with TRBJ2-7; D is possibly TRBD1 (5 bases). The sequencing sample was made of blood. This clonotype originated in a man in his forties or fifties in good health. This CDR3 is CSARVPVDTYEQYF. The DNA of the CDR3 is TGCAGTGCTAGAGTTCCTGTGGACACTTACGAGCAGTACTTC.